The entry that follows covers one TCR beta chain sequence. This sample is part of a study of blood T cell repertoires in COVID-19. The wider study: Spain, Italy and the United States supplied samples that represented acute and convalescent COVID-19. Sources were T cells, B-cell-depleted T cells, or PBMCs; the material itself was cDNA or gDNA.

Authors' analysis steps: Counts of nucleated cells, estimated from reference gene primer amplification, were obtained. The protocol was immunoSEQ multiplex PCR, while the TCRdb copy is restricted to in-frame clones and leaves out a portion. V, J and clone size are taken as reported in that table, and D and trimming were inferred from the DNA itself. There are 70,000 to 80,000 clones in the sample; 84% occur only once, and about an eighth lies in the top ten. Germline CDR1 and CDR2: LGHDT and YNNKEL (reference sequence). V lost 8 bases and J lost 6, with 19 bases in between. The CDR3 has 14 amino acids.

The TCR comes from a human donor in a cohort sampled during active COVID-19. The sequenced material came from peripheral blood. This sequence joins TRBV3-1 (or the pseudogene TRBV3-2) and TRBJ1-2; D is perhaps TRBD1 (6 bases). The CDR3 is CASSWTDRENGYTF. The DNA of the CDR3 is TGTGCCAGCTCCTGGACAGACCGAGAGAATGGCTACACCTTC.